One and the same sample provided the 10 T cell receptor beta chains below, sequenced in a study of blood T cells in healthy people across ages. Sample-barcoded 5' priming and a J-beta primer mix drove a second PCR of 7 to 11 cycles. TCRdb recomputed calls from the 5' RACE reads with MiXCR, one row per CDR3 protein. Among some 1.6 million distinct CDR3 sequences listed, 30% to 40% were seen once. The material sequenced was blood. Source of these receptors: a woman in her 30s in good health.

This clonotype turned up a few times. The chain carries TRBV2 and TRBJ2-5; 7 nucleotides agree with TRBD1. The J call may not be correct, given that the DNA end is closer to TRBJ2-7. The germline V gene encodes CDR1 SNHLY and CDR2 FYNNEI. The CDR3 loop spans 14 amino acids. CDR3 amino acids: CATDQTGDIYEQYF. CDR3 DNA sequence: TGTGCCACGGACCAAACAGGGGATATCTACGAGCAGTACTTC.

The J gene is TRBJ1-1, the V gene TRBV9; 8 nucleotides align to TRBD1. The CDR3 runs 17 residues. Germline CDR1 is SGDLS and CDR2 is YYNGEE. Germline trimming cut 6 bases from V and 0 bases from J; bases unmatched to any gene: 13. The CDR3 region has the DNA TGTGCCAGCACCCCTCGGGACAGGCCCCCAATGAACACTGAAGCTTTCTTT. This encodes CASTPRDRPPMNTEAFF. Supplemented by reference TRBV9 and TRBJ1-1, the full variable domain reads DSGVTQTPKHLITATGQRVTLRCSPRSGDLSVYWYQQSLDQGLQFLIQYYNGEERAKGNILERFSAQQFPDLHSELNLSSLELGDSALYFCASTPRDRPPMNTEAFFGQGTRLTVV.

V is TRBV29-1 and J is TRBJ2-7; D unresolved. The CDR3 sequence is 11 residues long. From germline, CDR1 is SQVTM and CDR2 ANQGSEA. With 5 bases removed from V and 7 bases from J, the gap between germline ends came to 12 bases. CDR3 in amino acids: CSVSIGGEQYF. The CDR3 nucleotides read TGCAGCGTTTCCATAGGTGGGGAGCAGTACTTC.

Note on this clonotype: The junction departs from germline at one end; a sequencing error may be responsible. The rearrangement links TRBV4-1 to TRBJ2-1, with D possibly matching TRBD2 (5 bases). Looked up from germline, CDR1 is MGHRA and CDR2 is YSYEKL. The CDR3 extends over 15 amino acids. The CDR3 protein is CASSQVRAAYNKQFF. CDR3 DNA sequence: TGCGCCAGCAGCCAAGTGCGGGCCGCCTACAATAAGCAGTTCTTC.

Comments on this clonotype: The junction departs from germline at one end; a sequencing error may be responsible. The chain combines TRBV28 with TRBJ2-1, with D unclear. Germline CDR1 MDHEN, CDR2 SYDVKM. The CDR3 spans 17 residues. For the CDR3, the DNA is TGTGCCAACAGTTTAGGTCCGCGGAAGAGCTCCTACAATGAGCAGTTCTTC. This sequence encodes CANSLGPRKSSYNEQFF.

The sample holds a few counts of this clonotype. The chain recombines TRBV12-3 or TRBV12-4 with TRBJ1-2, with D unresolved. With 7 bases removed from V and 5 bases from J, the gap between germline ends came to 8 bases. This CDR3 has 11 amino acids. CDR3 sequence (DNA): TGTGCCAGCAATGCCCTATATGGCTACACCTTC. Translated, it gives CASNALYGYTF.

The rearrangement uses TRBV19 and TRBJ2-1, with a possible D match to TRBD1 (6 bases). Trimming took off 5 bases at V and 9 bases at J, with 14 bases between the two ends. The CDR3 spans 13 residues. Germline V lookup: CDR1 LNHDA, CDR2 SQIVND (reference sequence). As DNA, the CDR3 is TGTGCCAGTAGTCGTACAGGGTTGACTGAGCAGTTCTTC. This gives the protein CASSRTGLTEQFF.

In its sample, this clonotype was seen many times. The J gene is TRBJ2-5, the V gene TRBV12-3 or TRBV12-4; D unresolved. Trimming took off 4 bases at V and 3 bases at J, with 12 bases between the two ends. CDR3 size: 14 residues. In DNA, the CDR3 is TGTGCCAGCAGTTATTCAGGTCTGGAAGAGACCCAGTACTTC. It codes for CASSYSGLEETQYF.

The chain recombines TRBV28 with TRBJ1-4; D might be TRBD1 (6 bases). Trimming took off 7 bases at V and 7 bases at J, with 16 bases between the two ends. The CDR3 totals 14 residues. Germline V gene sequence: CDR1 MDHEN, CDR2 SYDVKM. The CDR3: CASTPRGRGEKLFF. The CDR3 DNA is TGTGCCAGCACCCCTCGGGGGCGGGGTGAAAAACTGTTTTTT.

In regard to this clonotype: A read error may account for a junction end that differs from germline. This chain joins TRBV20-1 and TRBJ2-1; TRBD1 aligns across 7 bases. Germline CDR1 and CDR2: DFQATT and SNEGSKA (reference sequence). The CDR3 runs to 18 residues. CDR3 in DNA: TGCAGTGCTAGAGACCTAGGACAGGCTGGAGTGTCCTGCAATGAGCAGTTCTTC. Translation gives CSARDLGQAGVSCNEQFF.